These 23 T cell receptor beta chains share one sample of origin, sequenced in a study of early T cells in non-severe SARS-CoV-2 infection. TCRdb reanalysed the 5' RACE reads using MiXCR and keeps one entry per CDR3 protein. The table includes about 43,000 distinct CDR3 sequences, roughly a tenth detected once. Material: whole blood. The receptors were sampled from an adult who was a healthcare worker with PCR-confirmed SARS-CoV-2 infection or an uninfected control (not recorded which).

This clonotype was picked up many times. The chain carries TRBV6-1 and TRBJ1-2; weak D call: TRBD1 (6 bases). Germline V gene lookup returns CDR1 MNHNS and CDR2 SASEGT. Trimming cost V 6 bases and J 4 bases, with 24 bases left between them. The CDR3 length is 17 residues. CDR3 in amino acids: CASRPEGGPTAGYGYTF. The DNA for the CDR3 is TGTGCCAGCAGACCCGAGGGGGGGCCCACCGCGGGCTATGGCTACACCTTC.

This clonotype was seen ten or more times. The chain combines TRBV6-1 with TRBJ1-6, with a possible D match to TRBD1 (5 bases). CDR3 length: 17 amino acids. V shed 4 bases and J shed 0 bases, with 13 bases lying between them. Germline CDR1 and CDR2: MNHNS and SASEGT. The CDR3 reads CASSAMQGSSYNSPLHF. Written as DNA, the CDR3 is TGTGCCAGCAGTGCCATGCAGGGAAGCTCCTATAATTCACCCCTCCACTTT.

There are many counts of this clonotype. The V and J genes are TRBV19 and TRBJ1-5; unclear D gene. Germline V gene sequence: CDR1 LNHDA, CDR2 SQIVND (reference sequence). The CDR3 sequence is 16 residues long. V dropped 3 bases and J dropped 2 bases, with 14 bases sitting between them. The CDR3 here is CASSIPAAERNQPQHF. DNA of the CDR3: TGTGCCAGTAGTATTCCGGCGGCAGAACGCAATCAGCCCCAGCATTTT.

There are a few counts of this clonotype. The CDR3 sequence: CASRLPPRHRETGELFF. Here the CDR3 DNA reads TGTGCAAGTCGCTTACCTCCTCGTCACAGGGAGACCGGGGAGCTGTTTTTT. This chain links TRBV12-2 with TRBJ2-2; TRBD1, the table's D call, was not compared with the DNA. TRBV12-2 is a listed pseudogene. CDR3 length: 17 amino acids.

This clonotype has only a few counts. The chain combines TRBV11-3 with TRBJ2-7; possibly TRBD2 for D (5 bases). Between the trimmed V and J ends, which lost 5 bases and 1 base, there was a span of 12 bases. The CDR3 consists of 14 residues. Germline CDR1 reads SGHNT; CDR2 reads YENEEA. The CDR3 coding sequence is TGTGCCAGCAGCCCGACCCGAGGGTCCTACGAGCAGTACTTC. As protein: CASSPTRGSYEQYF.

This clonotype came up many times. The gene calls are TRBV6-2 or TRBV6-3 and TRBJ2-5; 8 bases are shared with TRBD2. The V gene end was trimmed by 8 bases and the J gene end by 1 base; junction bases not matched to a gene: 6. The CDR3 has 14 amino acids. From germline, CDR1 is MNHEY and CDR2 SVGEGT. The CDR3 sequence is CASGIAGFQETQYF. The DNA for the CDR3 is TGTGCCAGCGGAATAGCGGGGTTCCAAGAGACCCAGTACTTC.

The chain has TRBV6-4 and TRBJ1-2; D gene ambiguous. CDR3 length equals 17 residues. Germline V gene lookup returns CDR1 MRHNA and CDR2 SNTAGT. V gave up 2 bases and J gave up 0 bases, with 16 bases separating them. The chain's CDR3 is CASSDLFRSYSNYGYTF. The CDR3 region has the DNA TGTGCCAGCAGTGACCTCTTTCGTAGTTACTCTAACTATGGCTACACCTTC.

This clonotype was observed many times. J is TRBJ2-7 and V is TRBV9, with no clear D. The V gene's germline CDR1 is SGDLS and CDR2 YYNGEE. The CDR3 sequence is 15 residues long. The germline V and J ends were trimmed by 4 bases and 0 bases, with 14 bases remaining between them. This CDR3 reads CASSPRNSRSYEQYF. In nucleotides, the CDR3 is TGTGCCAGCAGCCCCCGAAATAGCCGCTCCTACGAGCAGTACTTC. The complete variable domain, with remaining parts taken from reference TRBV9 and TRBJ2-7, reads DSGVTQTPKHLITATGQRVTLRCSPRSGDLSVYWYQQSLDQGLQFLIQYYNGEERAKGNILERFSAQQFPDLHSELNLSSLELGDSALYFCASSPRNSRSYEQYFGPGTRLTVT.

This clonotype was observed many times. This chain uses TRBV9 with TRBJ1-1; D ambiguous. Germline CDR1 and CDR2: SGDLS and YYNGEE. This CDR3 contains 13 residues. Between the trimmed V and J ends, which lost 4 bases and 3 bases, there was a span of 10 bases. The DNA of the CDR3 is TGTGCCAGCAGCACTTTTAGAGACACTGAAGCTTTCTTT. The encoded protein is CASSTFRDTEAFF.

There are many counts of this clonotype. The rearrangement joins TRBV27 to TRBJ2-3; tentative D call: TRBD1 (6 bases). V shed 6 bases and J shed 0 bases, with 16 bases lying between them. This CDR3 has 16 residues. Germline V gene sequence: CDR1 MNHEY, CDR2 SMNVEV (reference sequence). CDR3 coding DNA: TGTGCCAGCAGCTCCCGGTGGGACACGAGCACAGATACGCAGTATTTT. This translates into CASSSRWDTSTDTQYF.

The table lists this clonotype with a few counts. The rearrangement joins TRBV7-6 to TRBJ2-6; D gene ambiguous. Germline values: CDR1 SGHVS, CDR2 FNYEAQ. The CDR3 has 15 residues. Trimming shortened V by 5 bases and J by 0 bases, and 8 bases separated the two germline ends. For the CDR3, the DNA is TGTGCCAGCAGCCACGGTAACTCTGGGGCCAACGTCCTGACTTTC. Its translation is CASSHGNSGANVLTF.

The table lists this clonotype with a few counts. DNA of the CDR3: TGTGCCAGCAGCTTGGGAGGGACAATCACCGGGGAGCTGTTTTTT. This sequence encodes CASSLGGTITGELFF. The chain combines TRBV5-6 with TRBJ2-2, with D tentatively TRBD1 (6 bases). Trimming removed 0 bases from V and 4 bases from J, with 10 bases in between. Looked up from germline, CDR1 is SGHDT and CDR2 is YYEEEE. This CDR3 is 15 amino acids long.

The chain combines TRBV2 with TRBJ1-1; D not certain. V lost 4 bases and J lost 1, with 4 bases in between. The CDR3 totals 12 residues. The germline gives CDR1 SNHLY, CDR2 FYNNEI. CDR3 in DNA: TGTGCCAGCAGTGTAGAGAACACTGAAGCTTTCTTT. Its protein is CASSVENTEAFF.

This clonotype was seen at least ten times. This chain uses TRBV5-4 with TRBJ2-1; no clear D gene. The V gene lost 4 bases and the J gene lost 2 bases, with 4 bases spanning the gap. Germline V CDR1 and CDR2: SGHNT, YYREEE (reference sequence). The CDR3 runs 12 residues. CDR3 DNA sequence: TGTGCCAGCAGCATTGCCTACAATGAGCAGTTCTTC. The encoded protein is CASSIAYNEQFF.

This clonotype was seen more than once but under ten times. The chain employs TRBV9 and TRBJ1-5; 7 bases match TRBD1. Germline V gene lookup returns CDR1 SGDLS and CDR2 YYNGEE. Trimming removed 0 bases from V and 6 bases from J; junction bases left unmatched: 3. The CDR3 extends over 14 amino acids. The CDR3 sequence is CASSVAGGGQPQHF. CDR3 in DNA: TGTGCCAGCAGCGTAGCAGGGGGTGGTCAGCCCCAGCATTTT.

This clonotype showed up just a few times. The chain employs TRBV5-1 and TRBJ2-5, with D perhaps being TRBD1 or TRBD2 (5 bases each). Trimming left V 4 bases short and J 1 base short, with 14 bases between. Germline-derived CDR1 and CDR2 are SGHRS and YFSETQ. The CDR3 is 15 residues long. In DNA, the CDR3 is TGCGCCAGCAGCCCCTACCGGGGCCTCCAAGAGACCCAGTACTTC. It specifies CASSPYRGLQETQYF.

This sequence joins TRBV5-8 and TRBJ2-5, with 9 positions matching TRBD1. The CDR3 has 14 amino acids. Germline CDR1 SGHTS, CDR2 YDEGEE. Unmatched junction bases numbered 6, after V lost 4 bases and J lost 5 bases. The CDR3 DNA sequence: TGTGCCAGCAGCATGGACAGGGGTGGTGAGACCCAGTACTTC. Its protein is CASSMDRGGETQYF.

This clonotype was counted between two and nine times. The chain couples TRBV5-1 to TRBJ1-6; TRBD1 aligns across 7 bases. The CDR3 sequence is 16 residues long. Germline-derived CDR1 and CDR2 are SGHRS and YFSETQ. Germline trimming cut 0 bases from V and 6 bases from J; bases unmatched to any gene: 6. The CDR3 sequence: CASSLAEGAGNSPLHF. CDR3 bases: TGCGCCAGCAGCTTGGCCGAGGGGGCCGGTAATTCACCCCTCCACTTT.

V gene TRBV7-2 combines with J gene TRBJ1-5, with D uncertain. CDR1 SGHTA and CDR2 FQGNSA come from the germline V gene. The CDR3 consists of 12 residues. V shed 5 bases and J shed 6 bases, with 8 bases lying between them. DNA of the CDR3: TGTGCCAGCAGCATAAACCGTCAGCCCCAGCATTTT. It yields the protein CASSINRQPQHF.

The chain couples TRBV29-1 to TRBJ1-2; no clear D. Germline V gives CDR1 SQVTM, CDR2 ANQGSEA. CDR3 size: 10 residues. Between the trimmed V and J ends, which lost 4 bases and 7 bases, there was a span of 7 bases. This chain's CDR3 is CSVGNPGYTF. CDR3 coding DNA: TGCAGCGTTGGAAATCCTGGCTACACCTTC.

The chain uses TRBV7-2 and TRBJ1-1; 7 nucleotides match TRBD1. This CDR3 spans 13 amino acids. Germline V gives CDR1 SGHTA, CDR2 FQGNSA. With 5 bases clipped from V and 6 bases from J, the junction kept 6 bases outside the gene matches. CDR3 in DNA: TGTGCCAGCAGCCCACAGGGGATCGCTGAAGCTTTCTTT. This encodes CASSPQGIAEAFF.

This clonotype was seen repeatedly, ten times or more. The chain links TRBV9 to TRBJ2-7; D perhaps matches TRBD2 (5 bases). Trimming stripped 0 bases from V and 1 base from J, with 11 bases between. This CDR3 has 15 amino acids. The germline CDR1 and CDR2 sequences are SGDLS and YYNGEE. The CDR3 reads CASSVDEGMSYEQYF. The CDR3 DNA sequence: TGTGCCAGCAGCGTAGACGAGGGTATGTCCTACGAGCAGTACTTC.

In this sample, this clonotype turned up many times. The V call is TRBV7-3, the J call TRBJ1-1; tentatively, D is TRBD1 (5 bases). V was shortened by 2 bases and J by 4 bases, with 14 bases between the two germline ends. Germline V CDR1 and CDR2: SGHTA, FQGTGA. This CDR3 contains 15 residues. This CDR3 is CASSLLTGGGTEAFF. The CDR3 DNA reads TGTGCCAGCAGCTTATTAACGGGGGGAGGCACTGAAGCTTTCTTT.